This T cell receptor beta chain was recovered during a study of radiation and T cells in renal cell carcinoma. Comment on this clone: Its antigen is still unknown.

The assay was immunoSEQ multiplex PCR, and TCRdb's table has in-frame clones only and misses some. Of 120,000 to 150,000 clones in the sample, about 88% were seen once. Described time point: blood 4 weeks post-SBRT, at nephrectomy. Treatment indicated: 15 Gy SBRT to primary tumor, nephrectomy 4 weeks later. Nephrectomy followed 15 Gy stereotactic body radiation by 4 weeks. After SBRT, blood was collected at 2 and 4 weeks, plus baseline. This renal cell carcinoma was of the clear cell type. This CDR3 is 14 amino acids long. In germline, CDR1 is SGHRS, CDR2 YFSETQ. V was clipped by 2 bases and J by 6 bases, with 11 bases between them. Findings and caveats of the study: In blood, top tumor clones expanded by 2 weeks, shrinking by 4.

The gene calls are TRBV5-1 and TRBJ2-2, with a weak D call TRBD1 (6 bases). Sequenced material: blood, taken from a patient whose treatment included radiotherapy and nephrectomy. The origin of this receptor is a woman aged 45-60 years with renal cell carcinoma. The CDR3 nucleotides are TGCGCCAGCAGCTTATACAGGGTGCCCGGGGAGCTGTTTTTT. Residues: CASSLYRVPGELFF.